The text below deals with one T cell receptor beta chain. The data derive from a study of cytomegalovirus exposure and HLA in healthy donors. Per the germline V gene, CDR1 is MNHEY and CDR2 is SMNVEV (reference sequence). The CDR3 is 14 amino acids. V was shortened by 7 bases and J by 3 bases, with 12 bases between the two germline ends. PCR was performed using 60 Vbeta and 13 Jbeta primers. Clones were sequenced by immunoSEQ multiplex PCR, and TCRdb holds only the in-frame ones, with some missing. The table lists roughly 100,000 clones, 75% of them singletons, with approximately 2.6% in the top ten. This TCR derives from a male donor in good health and CMV-seropositive. The chain couples TRBV27 to TRBJ2-2; D remains unclear. Specimen: PBMCs. For the CDR3, the DNA is TGTGCCAGCACCATAACATCCTACACCGGGGAGCTGTTTTTT. The encoded protein is CASTITSYTGELFF.